This T cell receptor beta chain is drawn from a study of T cell responses to AZD1222 COVID-19 vaccine. On this clone itself: Its antigen is undetermined.

Method: immunoSEQ multiplex PCR; TCRdb's copy keeps in-frame clones and lacks some. The sample carries roughly 160,000 clones, almost 90% recorded once. J lost 2 bases, V lost 6 bases, and 17 bases had no gene match. There are 18 residues in the CDR3. Germline V CDR1 and CDR2: SEHNR, FQNEAQ (reference sequence). Study-wide results and limits: Baseline seropositivity occurred in only 5 to 7 AZD1222 recipients.

This TCR came from an adult in good health. The sequencing used peripheral blood, collected on day 0 of AZD1222 vaccination. V is TRBV7-9 and J is TRBJ2-3, with 7 nucleotides matching TRBD1. The CDR3 loop reads CASSSNSGTAGFTDTQYF. In nucleotides, the CDR3 is TGTGCCAGCAGTTCAAACTCCGGGACAGCAGGATTCACAGATACGCAGTATTTT.